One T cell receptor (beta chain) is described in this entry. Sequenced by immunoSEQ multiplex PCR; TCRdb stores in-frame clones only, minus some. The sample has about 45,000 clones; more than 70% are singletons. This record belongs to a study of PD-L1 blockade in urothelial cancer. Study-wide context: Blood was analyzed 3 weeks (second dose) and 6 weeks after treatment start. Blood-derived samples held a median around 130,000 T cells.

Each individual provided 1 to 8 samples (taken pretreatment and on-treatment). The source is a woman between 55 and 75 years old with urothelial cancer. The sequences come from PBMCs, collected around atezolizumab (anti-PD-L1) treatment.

The CDR3 DNA is TGTGCCAGTACCCTACGGGGGGGCACTGAAGCTTTCTTT. This gives the protein CASTLRGGTEAFF. The V and J genes are TRBV19 and TRBJ1-1; maybe TRBD1 (5 bases). This CDR3 region has 13 residues. Trimming removed 7 bases from V and 4 bases from J, with 13 bases in between. Germline V gene data show CDR1 as LNHDA and CDR2 as SQIVND (reference sequence).